The T cell receptor (beta chain) described here comes from a study of T-cell reconstitution after alpha-beta-depleted transplantation in children. Study-level results: T-cell numbers and diversity one year post-transplant derived largely from freshly generated T cells. Two months or so post-transplant, alpha-beta T cells reportedly derived from several hundred expanded graft clones. Diversity of TCRbeta at day 60 was high in some patients, arising from surviving recipient T cells and thymic progenitors.

In this sample, this clonotype turned up many times. No antigen is known for it. Researchers prepared the TCRbeta library using unique molecular identifiers, the study reports. Each CDR3 protein gets one entry after TCRdb re-called the PCR reads with MiXCR. The sample has approximately 650,000 distinct CDR3 sequences, about 12% seen once. The origin of this receptor is a girl aged 2 to 9 with congenital amegakaryocytic thrombocytopenia, due to receive a stem cell transplant. The input for sequencing was PBMCs, taken before TCRalphabeta/CD19-depleted stem cell transplant.

The CDR3 protein is CATSRETRYEQYF. The CDR3 region has the DNA TGTGCCACCAGCAGAGAAACCCGGTACGAGCAGTACTTC. The J gene is TRBJ2-7, the V gene TRBV15, with unresolved D. Looked up from germline, CDR1 is LNHNV and CDR2 is YYDKDF (reference sequence). The CDR3 contains 13 residues. V lost 0 bases, J lost 4 bases, and 7 bases lay in between.